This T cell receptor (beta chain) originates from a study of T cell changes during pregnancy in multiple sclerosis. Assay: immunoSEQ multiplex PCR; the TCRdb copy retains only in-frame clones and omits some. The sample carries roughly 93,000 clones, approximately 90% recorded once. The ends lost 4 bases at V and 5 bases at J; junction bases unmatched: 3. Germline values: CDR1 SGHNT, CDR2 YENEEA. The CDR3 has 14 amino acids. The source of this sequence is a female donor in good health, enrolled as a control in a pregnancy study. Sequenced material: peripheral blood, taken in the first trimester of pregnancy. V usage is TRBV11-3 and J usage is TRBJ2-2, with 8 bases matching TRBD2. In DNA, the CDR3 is TGTGCCAGCAGCTCGGGGGGGCGAACCGGGGAGCTGTTTTTT. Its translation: CASSSGGRTGELFF.